This TCR beta chain was found in a study of control samples from healthy donors and cancer patients (dated by TCRdb to about 2020). Relative to germline, V is 1 base shorter and J is 6 bases shorter, with 21 bases between their ends. The germline V gene encodes CDR1 SEHNR and CDR2 FQNEAQ (reference sequence). The cysteine opens and the phenylalanine closes a CDR3 of 17 amino acids. Only the CDR3 part of the read is kept: 51 bases, read in frame from the first base. Worth noting for this clone: Its antigen specificity is not known. No much larger clone exists at a distance of one base, and base qualities are not known.

Library method: the immunoSEQ multiplex PCR assay. TCRdb provides this immuneACCESS table in a form limited to in-frame rearrangements. Some clones are lacking; in checked studies, under half of them reflect an unresolved V gene, and why the rest are absent is not known. The sample data list around 100,000 clones, and over 85% of these were observed just once. Together, the top ten hold under 4% of the sample. Specimen: blood. This receptor was taken from a human donor in good health. The donor label of this sample is uncertain. The sequence joins TRBV7-9 to TRBJ1-1; confidence is insufficient to name the D gene. The sequence in DNA is TGTGCCAGCAGCTTAGATGGTTTGGGCAGCGATCAGGCTGAAGCTTTCTTT. Translated, it reads CASSLDGLGSDQAEAFF.